These 12 T cell receptor beta chains came from one sample sequenced in a study of blood T cell repertoires in COVID-19. The repertoire was sequenced with immunoSEQ multiplex PCR; TCRdb's copy has only in-frame clones and lacks some. The profile shows about 200,000 clones, roughly 90% of them singletons. Sequencing was done on a sample of PBMCs or T cells enriched from blood (not recorded which). These receptors all come from a woman in her 30s with acute COVID-19.

This chain links TRBV25-1 with TRBJ2-2; D is perhaps TRBD1 (6 bases). The germline gives CDR1 MGHDK, CDR2 SYGVNS. Trimming took off 6 bases at V and 1 base at J, with 6 bases between the two ends. This CDR3 is 13 amino acids long. The CDR3 bases are TGTGCCAGCAGACAGGGGAACACCGGGGAGCTGTTTTTT. Translating it yields CASRQGNTGELFF.

This clone occurred once. The rearrangement joins TRBV5-1 to TRBJ2-5, with 8 bases lining up with TRBD1. The CDR3 consists of 14 residues. Per germline, CDR1 SGHRS and CDR2 YFSETQ. The V and J ends lost 7 bases and 0 bases, in that order; junction bases with no gene match: 5. For the CDR3, the DNA is TGCGCCAGCTCGGGGACAGGTTACCAAGAGACCCAGTACTTC. It specifies CASSGTGYQETQYF.

The rearrangement joins TRBV9 to TRBJ1-3; tentatively, D is TRBD1 (6 bases). This CDR3 region has 16 residues. Looked up from germline, CDR1 is SGDLS and CDR2 is YYNGEE. V lost 4 bases and J 0 bases, leaving 14 bases between the germline ends. The CDR3 coding sequence is TGTGCCAGCAGCCCCTTAGGACAGCACTCTGGAAACACCATATATTTT. This gives the protein CASSPLGQHSGNTIYF.

V usage is TRBV6-6 and J usage is TRBJ2-7, with 8 nucleotides matching TRBD1. The CDR3 contains 16 residues. Losses at the gene ends were 6 bases for V and 5 bases for J; bases not matched to a gene: 15. Germline-derived CDR1 and CDR2 are MNHNY and SVGAGI (reference sequence). CDR3 amino acids: CASSYGQGRGQDEQYF. The CDR3 nucleotides read TGTGCCAGCAGCTACGGACAGGGACGCGGGCAGGACGAGCAGTACTTC.

This chain uses TRBV11-3 with TRBJ1-1; no definite D call. V was pared by 5 bases and J by 1 base, with 17 bases between. Germline CDR1 reads SGHNT; CDR2 reads YENEEA. There are 16 residues in the CDR3. The CDR3 loop is CASSPGGEHTNTEAFF. The CDR3 coding sequence is TGTGCCAGCAGCCCCGGCGGGGAACATACGAACACTGAAGCTTTCTTT.

This chain joins TRBV6-5 and TRBJ1-1; D is ambiguous. The germline V gene encodes CDR1 MNHEY and CDR2 SVGAGI. This CDR3 region has 14 residues. Trimming stripped 2 bases from V and 1 base from J, with 8 bases between. This CDR3 is CASSYGRGNTEAFF. DNA for the CDR3: TGTGCCAGCAGTTACGGGAGAGGGAACACTGAAGCTTTCTTT.

The genes are TRBV15 and TRBJ1-2; D is possibly TRBD1 (6 bases). Germline V gene lookup returns CDR1 LNHNV and CDR2 YYDKDF (reference sequence). Trimming removed 5 bases at V and 0 bases at J, with 19 bases between. CDR3 size: 17 residues. The CDR3 nucleotides are TGTGCCACCAGCGGGCCATACTACAGGGCAGCTAACTATGGCTACACCTTC. Protein sequence: CATSGPYYRAANYGYTF. The entire variable domain, with the rest obtained from reference TRBV15 and TRBJ1-2, is as follows: DAMVIQNPRYQVTQFGKPVTLSCSQTLNHNVMYWYQQKSSQAPKLLFHYYDKDFNNEADTPDNFQSRRPNTSFCFLDIRSPGLGDTAMYLCATSGPYYRAANYGYTFGSGTRLTVV.

The rearrangement uses TRBV9 and TRBJ1-3; weak D call: TRBD1 (6 bases). CDR3 length equals 16 residues. The germline gives CDR1 SGDLS, CDR2 YYNGEE. V was clipped by 7 bases and J by 0 bases, with 17 bases between them. The CDR3 spells CASSTGTFSSGNTIYF. CDR3 DNA: TGTGCCAGCTCAACAGGGACCTTTAGCTCTGGAAACACCATATATTTT.

The rearrangement uses TRBV27 and TRBJ2-7, with D perhaps TRBD1 (6 bases). V was shortened by 2 bases and J by 1 base, with 12 bases between the two germline ends. From germline, CDR1 is MNHEY and CDR2 SMNVEV (reference sequence). This CDR3 spans 15 amino acids. CDR3 residues: CASSLIRGGSYEQYF. The CDR3 DNA sequence: TGTGCCAGCAGTTTAATCAGGGGTGGGTCCTACGAGCAGTACTTC.

The rearrangement links TRBV19 to TRBJ1-1; the D gene is possibly TRBD1 (5 bases). Germline V lookup: CDR1 LNHDA, CDR2 SQIVND (reference sequence). V was trimmed by 6 bases and J by 4 bases, leaving 12 bases between them. This CDR3 region has 13 residues. DNA for the CDR3: TGTGCCAGTAGGGCAGGGTCGGTCACTGAAGCTTTCTTT. Its translation: CASRAGSVTEAFF.

The chain links TRBV4-1 to TRBJ2-7; TRBD2 matches 12 bases. The CDR3 sequence is 17 residues long. Germline V gene lookup returns CDR1 MGHRA and CDR2 YSYEKL. The ends lost 4 bases at V and 3 bases at J; junction bases unmatched: 10. The CDR3, as DNA: TGCGCCAGCAGCCTCGCGGGGCCGGGACTAGCGGGCTACGAGCAGTACTTC. Protein product: CASSLAGPGLAGYEQYF.

V and J are TRBV30 and TRBJ2-2; TRBD1 aligns across 8 bases. After removal of 5 bases from V and 0 bases from J, the junction contained 5 bases not matched to a gene. This CDR3 is 15 amino acids long. CDR1 is GTSNPN, CDR2 SVGIG, per germline (reference sequence). CDR3 protein: CAWEQGAANTGELFF. The CDR3 DNA sequence: TGTGCCTGGGAGCAGGGGGCGGCGAACACCGGGGAGCTGTTTTTT.